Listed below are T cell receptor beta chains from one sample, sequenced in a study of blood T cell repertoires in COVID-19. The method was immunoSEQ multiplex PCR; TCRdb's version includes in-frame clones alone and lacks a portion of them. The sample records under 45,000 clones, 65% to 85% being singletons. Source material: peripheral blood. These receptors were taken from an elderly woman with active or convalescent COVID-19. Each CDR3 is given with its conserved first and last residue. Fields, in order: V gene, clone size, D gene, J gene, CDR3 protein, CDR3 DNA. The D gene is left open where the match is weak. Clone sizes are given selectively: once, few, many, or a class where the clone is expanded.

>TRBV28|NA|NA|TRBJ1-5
CASTKTGLNQPQHF
TGTGCCAGCACCAAAACAGGGCTCAATCAGCCCCAGCATTTT
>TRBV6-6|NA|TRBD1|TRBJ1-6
CASSRRTGGVDSPLHF
TGTGCCAGCAGCCGCCGGACAGGGGGGGTTGATTCACCCCTCCACTTT
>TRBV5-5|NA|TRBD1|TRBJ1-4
CASSLAPQGLSIQGEKLFF
TGTGCCAGCAGCTTGGCCCCACAGGGGCTGTCGATTCAGGGTGAAAAACTGTTTTTT
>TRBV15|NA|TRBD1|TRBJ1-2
CATSNYRGQEIRDYGYTF
TGTGCCACCAGCAACTACAGGGGCCAAGAAATTCGAGACTATGGCTACACCTTC
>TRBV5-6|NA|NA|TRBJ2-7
CASSLAGTMPEQYF
TGTGCCAGCAGCTTAGCCGGGACAATGCCCGAGCAGTACTTC
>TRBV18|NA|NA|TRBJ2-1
CASSPPRGIYNEQFF
TGTGCCAGCTCACCACCGAGAGGGATCTACAATGAGCAGTTCTTC
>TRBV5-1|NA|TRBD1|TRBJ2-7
CASSFDRGRYEQYF
TGCGCCAGCAGCTTCGACAGGGGTCGGTACGAGCAGTACTTC
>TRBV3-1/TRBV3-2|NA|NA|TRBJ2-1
CASSQASSGLTYNEQFF
TGTGCCAGCAGCCAAGCTTCAAGCGGACTAACCTACAATGAGCAGTTCTTC
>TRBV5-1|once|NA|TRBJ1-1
CASSLAENTEAFF
TGCGCCAGCAGCTTGGCAGAGAACACTGAAGCTTTCTTT
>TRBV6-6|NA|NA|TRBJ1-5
CASSATGPNQPQHF
TGTGCCAGCAGTGCCACAGGGCCCAATCAGCCCCAGCATTTT
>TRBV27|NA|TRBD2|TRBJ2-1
CASSFVTGGTGRHNEQFF
TGTGCCAGCAGTTTCGTAACGGGAGGGACGGGTAGGCACAATGAGCAGTTCTTC
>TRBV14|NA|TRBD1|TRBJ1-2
CASSRQWTGRDGYTF
TGTGCCAGCAGCCGACAATGGACAGGGCGAGATGGCTACACCTTC
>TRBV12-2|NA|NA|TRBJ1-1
CASRPAYKEGGTEAFF
TGTGCAAGTCGCCCCGCTTATAAGGAGGGTGGAACTGAAGCTTTCTTT
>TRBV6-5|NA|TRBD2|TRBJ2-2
CASRLGLASTGELFF
TGTGCCAGCAGACTAGGACTAGCGAGCACCGGGGAGCTGTTTTTT
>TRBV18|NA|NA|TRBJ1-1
CASSPVRGQDTEAFF
TGTGCCAGCTCACCAGTGCGGGGGCAGGACACTGAAGCTTTCTTT
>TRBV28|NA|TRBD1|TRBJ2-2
CASLQGITGELFF
TGTGCCAGCCTACAGGGGATCACCGGGGAGCTGTTTTTT
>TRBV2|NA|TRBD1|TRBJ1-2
CATRTGEGYGYTF
TGTGCCACCAGGACAGGAGAAGGTTATGGCTACACCTTC
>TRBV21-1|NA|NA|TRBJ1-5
CASSRGQPQHF
TGTGCCAGCAGCAGGGGCCAGCCCCAGCATTTT
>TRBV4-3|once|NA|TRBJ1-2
CASSQDDPAGRLFGYTF
TGCGCCAGCAGCCAAGATGACCCTGCCGGCAGGCTCTTTGGCTACACCTTC
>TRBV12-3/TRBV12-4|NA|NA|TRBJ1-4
CASSLGGNEKLFF
TGTGCCAGCAGTTTGGGGGGAAATGAAAAACTGTTTTTT
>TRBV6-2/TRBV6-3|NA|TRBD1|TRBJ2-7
CASSLRRDRVNEQYF
TGTGCCAGCAGTTTACGCCGGGACAGGGTCAACGAGCAGTACTTC
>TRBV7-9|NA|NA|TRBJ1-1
CASSTRQDRAEAFF
TGTGCCAGCAGCACTAGGCAGGATCGCGCTGAAGCTTTCTTT
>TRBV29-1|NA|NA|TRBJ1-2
CSVTTTGVYGYTF
TGCAGCGTGACCACGACAGGTGTTTATGGCTACACCTTC
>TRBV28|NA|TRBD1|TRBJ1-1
CASSDRDSENTEAFF
TGTGCCAGCAGTGACCGGGACAGCGAGAACACTGAAGCTTTCTTT